A selection of T cell receptor beta chains follows, all from one sample in a study of cytotoxic CD8 clonotypes in ibrutinib-treated CLL. Libraries were prepared by immunoSEQ multiplex PCR; TCRdb keeps only in-frame clonotypes and omits some of them. The table lists over 100,000 clones, 80% to 90% of them singletons. The material was PBMCs, obtained after 24 months of ibrutinib treatment. The origin of the receptors is a human donor with chronic lymphocytic leukemia. The CDR3 runs from the conserved cysteine through the conserved F or W. The D gene is left open where the match is weak. The size field is filled for only some rows; it gives once, few, many or a size class.

TRBJ1-1 . TRBV28 . TGTGCCAGCAATCGACGCCAGGCCATCACTGAAGCTTTCTTT CASNRRQAITEAFF
TRBJ2-7 . TRBV18 . TGTGCCAGCTCACGAAACAGGGAGATCCTCGAGCAGTACTTC CASSRNREILEQYF
TRBJ1-1 . TRBV29-1 TRBD1 TGCAGCGTTGACGGACAGGGGACTATGAACACTGAAGCTTTCTTT CSVDGQGTMNTEAFF
TRBJ1-1 . TRBV29-1 TRBD1 TGCAGCCCCGGGACAGGGGTTAACACTGAAGCTTTCTTT CSPGTGVNTEAFF
TRBJ1-2 . TRBV2 TRBD1 TGTGCCAGCAGCGGGGACAGGGGCTATGGCTACACCTTC CASSGDRGYGYTF
TRBJ2-1 . TRBV27 TRBD2 TGTGCCAGCACCTCCTCCCGTGGACTAGCGGGAGACTCTTGGTTCTTC CASTSSRGLAGDSWFF
TRBJ2-2 few TRBV11-1 TRBD1 TGTGCCAGCAGCGGACAGGGGTTCGGGGAGCTGTTTTTT CASSGQGFGELFF
TRBJ2-3 . TRBV9 TRBD2 TGTGCCAGCAGCTCTGGACTAGCGGGTTCAGATACGCAGTATTTT CASSSGLAGSDTQYF
TRBJ2-5 . TRBV27 TRBD2 TGTGCCAGCAGTTCAGCGGGGGAGACCCAGTACTTC CASSSAGETQYF
TRBJ2-1 . TRBV18 . TGTGCCAGCTCGCAAAAGGGCCATGAGCAGTTCTTC CASSQKGHEQFF
TRBJ2-1 . TRBV9 . TGTGCCAGCAGCGGAGAATCCAATGAGCAGTTCTTC CASSGESNEQFF
TRBJ2-5 . TRBV18 TRBD1 TGTGCCAGCTCGTACAAGCCGGGACAGGGGGAGACCCAGTACTTC CASSYKPGQGETQYF
TRBJ1-2 . TRBV18 . TGTGCCAGCTCACCCAGTCAGAACTATGGCTACACCTTC CASSPSQNYGYTF
TRBJ2-1 . TRBV5-1 . TGCGCCAGCACCCCCTTACCGCTAGGGGGAGGGAATGAGCAGTTCTTC CASTPLPLGGGNEQFF
TRBJ2-3 . TRBV4-2 TRBD2 TGTGCCAGCAGCCCCCGGACTAGCGGGTTGACAGATACGCAGTATTTT CASSPRTSGLTDTQYF
TRBJ1-2 . TRBV2 . TGTGCCAGCAGTGTCACACCCTCCGTCGGTGGCTACACCTTC CASSVTPSVGGYTF
TRBJ2-3 . TRBV5-1 TRBD1 TGCGCCAGCAGCTTGGCGGGACAGGGGAGGACAGATACGCAGTATTTT CASSLAGQGRTDTQYF
TRBJ1-1 . TRBV7-9 . TGTGCCAGCAGCTTAGATGGACGCCCGAACACTGAAGCTTTCTTT CASSLDGRPNTEAFF
TRBJ1-5 . TRBV7-2 TRBD1 TGTGCCAGCAGCTTAGGGACAGGGGGTCTTCAGCCCCAGCATTTT CASSLGTGGLQPQHF
TRBJ1-1 . TRBV5-4 . TGTGCCAGCAGCCTAAAAGGGGGGAGCACTGAAGCTTTCTTT CASSLKGGSTEAFF
TRBJ1-5 . TRBV2 . TGTGCCAGCAGTGCCCTATCTAGCAATCAGCCCCAGCATTTT CASSALSSNQPQHF
TRBJ2-3 once TRBV4-3 . TGCGCCAGCAGCCAAGAAACAGGCTCCTTGAATACGCAGTATTTT CASSQETGSLNTQYF
TRBJ1-4 . TRBV30 TRBD1 TGTGCCTGGAGAGCCGGACAGGGGGCATTTGAAAAACTGTTTTTT CAWRAGQGAFEKLFF
TRBJ2-7 . TRBV28 TRBD1 TGTGCCAGCAGTGGAAGGACAGGGGGTGCCTACGAGCAGTACTTC CASSGRTGGAYEQYF
TRBJ2-7 . TRBV10-3 . TGTGCCATCAGGGGGGACGGGGGCAGGGAAGAGCAGTACTTC CAIRGDGGREEQYF
TRBJ1-5 . TRBV5-1 TRBD1 TGCGCCAGCAGCTTGGGGGCAGGGGGCTTTGAGCCCCAGCATTTT CASSLGAGGFEPQHF
TRBJ1-1 . TRBV18 TRBD1 TGTGCCAGCTCACCCGGACAGGGGAAAGAAGCTTTCTTT CASSPGQGKEAFF
TRBJ2-2 few TRBV6-5 . TGTGCCAGCAGTTACGGGATTAACACCGGGGAGCTGTTTTTT CASSYGINTGELFF